The source of this T cell receptor (beta chain) is a study of lymphopenia after photon versus proton radiotherapy. Study outcomes and limitations: Only patients who died were analyzed for survival; proton advantage is unproven. Oligoclonal CD8+ Temra expansion after nadir drove photon patients' diversity drop. Post-nadir TCR diversity decline inversely tracked overall survival among those who died. Under photons, naive T cells and diversity fell while effector/memory populations rose.

Using immunoSEQ multiplex PCR, the repertoire was profiled, and TCRdb retains in-frame clones only, with some absent. The sample carries 35,000 to 45,000 clones, over 75% recorded once. A note on this clone: Its target is unknown.

The sequencing here drew on peripheral blood, taken from a patient treated with photon-based radiotherapy. This TCR was recovered from a man aged 50-60 years with gastric cancer.

The CDR3 spells CASSGTGGLNEQFF. DNA for the CDR3: TGTGCCTCCAGTGGGACAGGGGGCCTCAATGAGCAGTTCTTC. The gene calls are TRBV11-3 and TRBJ2-1, with TRBD1 matching over 12 bases. Germline loops: CDR1 SGHNT, CDR2 YENEEA. The CDR3 extends over 14 amino acids. The ends lost 11 bases at V and 6 bases at J; junction bases unmatched: 8.